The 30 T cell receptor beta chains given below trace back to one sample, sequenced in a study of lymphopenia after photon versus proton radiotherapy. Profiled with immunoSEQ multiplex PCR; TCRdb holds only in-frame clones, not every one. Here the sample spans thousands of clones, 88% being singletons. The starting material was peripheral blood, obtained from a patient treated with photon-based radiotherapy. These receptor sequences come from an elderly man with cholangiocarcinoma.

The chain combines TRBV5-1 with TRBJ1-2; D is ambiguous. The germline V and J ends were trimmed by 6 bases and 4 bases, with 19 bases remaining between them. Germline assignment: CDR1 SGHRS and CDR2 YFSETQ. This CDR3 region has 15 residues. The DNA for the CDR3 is TGCGCCAGCAAGAAGGAGGGCAACAACCCCTATGGCTACACCTTC. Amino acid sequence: CASKKEGNNPYGYTF.

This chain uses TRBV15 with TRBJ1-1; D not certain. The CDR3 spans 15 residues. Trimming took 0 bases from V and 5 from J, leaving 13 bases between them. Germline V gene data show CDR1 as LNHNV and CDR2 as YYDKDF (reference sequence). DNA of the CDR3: TGTGCCACCAGCAGAGATCTGTGGGTTTTGACTGAAGCTTTCTTT. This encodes CATSRDLWVLTEAFF.

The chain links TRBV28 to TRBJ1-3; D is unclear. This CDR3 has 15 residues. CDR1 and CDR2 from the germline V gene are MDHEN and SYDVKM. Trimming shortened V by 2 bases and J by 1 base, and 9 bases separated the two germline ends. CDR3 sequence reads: CASSLRSKSGNTIYF. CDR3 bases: TGTGCCAGCAGTTTAAGGTCTAAATCTGGAAACACCATATATTTT. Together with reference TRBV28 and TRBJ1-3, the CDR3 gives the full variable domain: DVKVTQSSRYLVKRTGEKVFLECVQDMDHENMFWYRQDPGLGLRLIYFSYDVKMKEKGDIPEGYSVSREKKERFSLILESASTNQTSMYLCASSLRSKSGNTIYFGEGSWLTVV.

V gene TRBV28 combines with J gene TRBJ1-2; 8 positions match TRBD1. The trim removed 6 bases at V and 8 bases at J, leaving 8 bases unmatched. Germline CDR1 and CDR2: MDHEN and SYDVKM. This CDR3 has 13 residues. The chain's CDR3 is CASRPQGAEGYTF. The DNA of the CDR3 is TGTGCCAGCAGGCCTCAGGGGGCCGAGGGCTACACCTTC.

CDR3 protein: CASSTPGVLWYGYTF. The CDR3 coding sequence is TGTGCCAGCAGTACTCCTGGGGTTCTCTGGTATGGCTACACCTTC. This chain connects TRBV25-1 to TRBJ1-2; no clear D gene. This CDR3 comprises 15 residues. Germline-derived CDR1 and CDR2 are MGHDK and SYGVNS. The V and J ends lost 5 bases and 5 bases respectively, with 18 bases between them.

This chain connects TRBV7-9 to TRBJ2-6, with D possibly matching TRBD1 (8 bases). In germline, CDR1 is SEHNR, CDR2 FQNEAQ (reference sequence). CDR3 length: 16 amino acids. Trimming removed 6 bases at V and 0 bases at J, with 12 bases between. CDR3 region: CASRNRGGSGANVLTF. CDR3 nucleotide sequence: TGTGCCAGCAGGAACAGGGGGGGCTCTGGGGCCAACGTCCTGACTTTC.

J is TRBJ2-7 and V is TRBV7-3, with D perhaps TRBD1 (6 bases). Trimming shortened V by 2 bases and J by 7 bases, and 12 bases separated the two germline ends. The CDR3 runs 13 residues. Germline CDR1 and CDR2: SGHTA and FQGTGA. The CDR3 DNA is TGTGCCAGCAGCTTAGTCAGGGGCCTAGAGCAGTACTTC. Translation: CASSLVRGLEQYF.

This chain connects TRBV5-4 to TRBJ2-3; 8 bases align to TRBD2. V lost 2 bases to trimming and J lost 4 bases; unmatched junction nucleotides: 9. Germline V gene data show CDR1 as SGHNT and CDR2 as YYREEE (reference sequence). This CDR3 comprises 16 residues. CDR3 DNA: TGTGCCAGCAGCTTTACCCGGGGACTAGGCGCAGATACGCAGTATTTT. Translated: CASSFTRGLGADTQYF.

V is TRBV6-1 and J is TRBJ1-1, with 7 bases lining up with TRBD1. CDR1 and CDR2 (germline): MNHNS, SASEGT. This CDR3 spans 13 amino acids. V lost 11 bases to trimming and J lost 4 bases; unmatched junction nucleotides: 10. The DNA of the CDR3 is TGTGCCGGATCCGGGACAGCAAGCACTGAAGCTTTCTTT. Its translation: CAGSGTASTEAFF.

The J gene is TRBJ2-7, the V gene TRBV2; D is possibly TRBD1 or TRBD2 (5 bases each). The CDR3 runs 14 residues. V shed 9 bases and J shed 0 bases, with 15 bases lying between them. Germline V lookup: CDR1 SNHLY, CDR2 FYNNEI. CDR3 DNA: TGTGCCAGTCTTGGGGGAATAAACTCCTACGAGCAGTACTTC. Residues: CASLGGINSYEQYF.

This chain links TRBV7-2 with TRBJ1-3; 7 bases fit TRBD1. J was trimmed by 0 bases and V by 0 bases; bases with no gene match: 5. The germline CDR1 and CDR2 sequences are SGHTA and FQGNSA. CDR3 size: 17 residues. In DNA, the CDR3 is TGTGCCAGCAGCTTAGCTAGGACAGGCAGCTCTGGAAACACCATATATTTT. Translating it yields CASSLARTGSSGNTIYF.

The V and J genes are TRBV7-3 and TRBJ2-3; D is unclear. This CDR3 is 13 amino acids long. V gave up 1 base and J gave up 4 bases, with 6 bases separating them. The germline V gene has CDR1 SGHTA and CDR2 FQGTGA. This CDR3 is CASSLNSADTQYF. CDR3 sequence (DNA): TGTGCCAGCAGCTTAAACAGCGCAGATACGCAGTATTTT. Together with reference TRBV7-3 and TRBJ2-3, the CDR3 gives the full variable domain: GAGVSQTPSNKVTEKGKYVELRCDPISGHTALYWYRQSLGQGPEFLIYFQGTGAADDSGLPNDRFFAVRPEGSVSTLKIQRTERGDSAVYLCASSLNSADTQYFGPGTRLTVL.

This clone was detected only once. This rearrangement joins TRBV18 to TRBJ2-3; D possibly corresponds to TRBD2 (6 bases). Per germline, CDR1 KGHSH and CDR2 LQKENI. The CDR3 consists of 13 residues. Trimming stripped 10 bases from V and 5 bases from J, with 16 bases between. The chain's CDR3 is CATSRPGEDTQYF. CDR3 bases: TGTGCCACCTCTAGACCGGGGGAAGATACGCAGTATTTT.

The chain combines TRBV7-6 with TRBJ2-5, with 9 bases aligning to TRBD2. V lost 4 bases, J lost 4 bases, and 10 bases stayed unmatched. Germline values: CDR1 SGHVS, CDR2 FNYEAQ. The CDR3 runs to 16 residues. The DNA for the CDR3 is TGTGCCAGCAGCTCAACCCCAGCGGGGGGCAGAGAGACCCAGTACTTC. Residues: CASSSTPAGGRETQYF. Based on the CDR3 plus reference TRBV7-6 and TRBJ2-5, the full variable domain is GAGVSQSPRYKVTKRGQDVALRCDPISGHVSLYWYRQALGQGPEFLTYFNYEAQQDKSGLPNDRFSAERPEGSISTLTIQRTEQRDSAMYRCASSSTPAGGRETQYFGPGTRLLVL.

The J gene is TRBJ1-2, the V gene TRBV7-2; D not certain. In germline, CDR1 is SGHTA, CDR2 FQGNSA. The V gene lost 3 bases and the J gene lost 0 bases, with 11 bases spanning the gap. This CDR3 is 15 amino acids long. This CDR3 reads CASSFGPAPNYGYTF. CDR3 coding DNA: TGTGCCAGCAGCTTTGGGCCAGCCCCTAACTATGGCTACACCTTC.

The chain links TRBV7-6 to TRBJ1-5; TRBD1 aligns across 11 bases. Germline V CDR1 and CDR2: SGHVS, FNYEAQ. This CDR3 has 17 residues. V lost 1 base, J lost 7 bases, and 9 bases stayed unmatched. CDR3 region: CASSLGGLGQGVQPQHF. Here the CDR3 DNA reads TGTGCCAGCAGCTTAGGAGGGTTGGGACAGGGGGTCCAGCCCCAGCATTTT.

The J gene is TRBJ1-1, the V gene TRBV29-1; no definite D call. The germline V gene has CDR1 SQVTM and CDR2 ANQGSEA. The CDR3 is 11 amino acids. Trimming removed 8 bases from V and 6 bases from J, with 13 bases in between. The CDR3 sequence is CSSQWSSEAFF. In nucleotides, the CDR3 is TGCAGCTCCCAATGGTCTTCTGAAGCTTTCTTT.

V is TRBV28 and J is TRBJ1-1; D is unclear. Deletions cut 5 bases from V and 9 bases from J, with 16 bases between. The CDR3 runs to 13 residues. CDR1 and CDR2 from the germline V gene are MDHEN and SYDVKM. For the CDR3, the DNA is TGTGCCAGCAGTCTTGCCTCGCCCCGGAAAGCTTTCTTT. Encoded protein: CASSLASPRKAFF.

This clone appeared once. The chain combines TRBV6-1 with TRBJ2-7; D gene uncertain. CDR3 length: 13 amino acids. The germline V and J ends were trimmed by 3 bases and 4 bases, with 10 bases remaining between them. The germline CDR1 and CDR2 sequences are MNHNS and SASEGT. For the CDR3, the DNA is TGTGCCAGCAGTGACCAGGATCCTTACGAGCAGTACTTC. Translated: CASSDQDPYEQYF.

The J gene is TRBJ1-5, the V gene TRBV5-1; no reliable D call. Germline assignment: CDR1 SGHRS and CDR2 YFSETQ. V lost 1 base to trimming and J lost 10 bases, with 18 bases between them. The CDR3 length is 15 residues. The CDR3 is CASSLLPEWSSPQHF. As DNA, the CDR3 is TGCGCCAGCAGCTTGCTCCCCGAGTGGTCGAGTCCCCAGCATTTT.

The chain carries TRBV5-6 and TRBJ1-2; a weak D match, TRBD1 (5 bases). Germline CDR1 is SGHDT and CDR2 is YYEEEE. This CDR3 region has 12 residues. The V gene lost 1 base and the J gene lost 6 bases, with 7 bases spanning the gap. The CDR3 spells CASSLFRDGYTF. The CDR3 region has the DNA TGTGCCAGCAGCTTGTTCAGGGATGGCTACACCTTC.

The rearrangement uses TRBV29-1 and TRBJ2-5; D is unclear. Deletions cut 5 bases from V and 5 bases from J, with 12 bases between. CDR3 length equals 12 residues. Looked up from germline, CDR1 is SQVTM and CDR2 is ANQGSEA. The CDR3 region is CSVRLERETQYF. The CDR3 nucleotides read TGCAGCGTTAGACTTGAGAGGGAGACCCAGTACTTC.

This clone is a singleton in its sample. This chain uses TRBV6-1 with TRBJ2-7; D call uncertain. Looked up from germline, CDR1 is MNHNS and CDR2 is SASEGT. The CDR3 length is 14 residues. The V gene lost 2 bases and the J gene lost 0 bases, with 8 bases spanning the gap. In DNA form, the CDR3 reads TGTGCCAGCAGTGAACTTGCGACCTCCTACGAGCAGTACTTC. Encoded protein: CASSELATSYEQYF.

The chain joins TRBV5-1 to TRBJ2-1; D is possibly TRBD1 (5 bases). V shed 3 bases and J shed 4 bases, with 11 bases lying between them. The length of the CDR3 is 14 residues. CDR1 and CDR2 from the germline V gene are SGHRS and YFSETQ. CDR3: CASSSRQTYNEQFF. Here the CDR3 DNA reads TGCGCCAGCAGCTCCAGACAGACTTACAATGAGCAGTTCTTC.

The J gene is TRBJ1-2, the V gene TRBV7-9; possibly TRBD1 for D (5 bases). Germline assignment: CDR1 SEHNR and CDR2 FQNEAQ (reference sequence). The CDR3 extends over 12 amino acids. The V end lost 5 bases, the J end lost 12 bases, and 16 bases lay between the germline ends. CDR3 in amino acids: CASSPSQGQNTF. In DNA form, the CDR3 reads TGTGCCAGCAGCCCCAGTCAGGGTCAAAACACCTTC.

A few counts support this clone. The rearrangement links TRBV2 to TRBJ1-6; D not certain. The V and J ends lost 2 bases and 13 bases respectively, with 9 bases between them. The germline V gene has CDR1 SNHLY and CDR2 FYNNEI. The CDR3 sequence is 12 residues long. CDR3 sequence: CASSELPSPLHF. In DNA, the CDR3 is TGTGCCAGCAGTGAATTACCTTCGCCCCTCCACTTT.

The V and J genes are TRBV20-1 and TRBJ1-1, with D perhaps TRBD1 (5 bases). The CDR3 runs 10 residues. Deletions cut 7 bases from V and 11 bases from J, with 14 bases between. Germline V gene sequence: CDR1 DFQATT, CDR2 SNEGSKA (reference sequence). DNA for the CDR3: TGCAGTGTTCCCGTCAGGGAGGCTTTCTTT. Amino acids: CSVPVREAFF.

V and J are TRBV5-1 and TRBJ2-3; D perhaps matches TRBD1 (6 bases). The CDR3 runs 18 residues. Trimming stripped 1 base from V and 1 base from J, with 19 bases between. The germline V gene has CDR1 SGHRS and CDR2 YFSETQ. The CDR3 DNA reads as TGCGCCAGCAGCTTGCAGGGACAAACTGGGACACGCACAGATACGCAGTATTTT. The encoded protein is CASSLQGQTGTRTDTQYF.

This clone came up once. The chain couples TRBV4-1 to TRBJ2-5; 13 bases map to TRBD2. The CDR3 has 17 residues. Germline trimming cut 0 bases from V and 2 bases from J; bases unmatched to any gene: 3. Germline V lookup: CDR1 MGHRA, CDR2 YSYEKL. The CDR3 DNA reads TGCGCCAGCAGCCAAGAGGGGACTAGCGGGACACAAGAGACCCAGTACTTC. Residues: CASSQEGTSGTQETQYF.

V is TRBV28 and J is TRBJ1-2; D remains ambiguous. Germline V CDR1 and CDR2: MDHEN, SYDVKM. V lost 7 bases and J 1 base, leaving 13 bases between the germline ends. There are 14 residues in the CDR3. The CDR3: CASKQSGINYGYTF. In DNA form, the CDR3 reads TGTGCCAGCAAACAGTCAGGAATTAACTATGGCTACACCTTC.